One sample yielded the 28 T cell receptor beta chains listed below, sequenced in a study of blood T cells in healthy people across ages. It was with a sample-barcoded 5' primer and a J-beta primer mix that a second PCR of about 6 to 12 cycles was run. Via MiXCR, TCRdb re-called the 5' RACE reads, giving one row per CDR3 protein. The sample holds 600,000 or so distinct CDR3 sequences; roughly 30% are singletons and the top ten take around 14%. Sequenced input: blood. Receptor source: a woman over 75 in good health.

This clonotype was picked up a small number of times. The chain has TRBV12-3 or TRBV12-4 and TRBJ2-7; 7 bases align to TRBD1. CDR3 length equals 15 residues. V was pared by 6 bases and J by 2 bases, with 10 bases of the junction left unmatched. CDR3 protein: CASSLTGTVTYEQYF. The CDR3 coding sequence is TGTGCCAGCAGCTTAACCGGGACAGTGACCTACGAGCAGTACTTC.

This chain joins TRBV2 and TRBJ1-1; 7 bases agree with TRBD1. V gave up 6 bases and J gave up 7 bases; unmatched junction bases: 11. CDR3 size: 14 residues. Germline V lookup: CDR1 SNHLY, CDR2 FYNNEI. For the CDR3, the DNA is TGTGCCAGCAGAGCCACAGGGGTTAGGGGTGAAGCTTTCTTT. Translating it yields CASRATGVRGEAFF.

Many counts were recorded for this clonotype. A single base separates this from a much larger clone, so it may be a read error. The chain combines TRBV29-1 with TRBJ2-3; D is possibly TRBD1 or TRBD2 (5 bases each). CDR3 length: 13 residues. With 6 bases removed from V and 6 bases from J, the gap between germline ends came to 16 bases. Looked up from germline, CDR1 is SQVTM and CDR2 is ANQGSEA. The CDR3 DNA is TGCAGCGTCGGGACCGGGTTTGGGGATACGCAGTATTTT. Amino acids: CSVGTGFGDTQYF.

This clonotype was detected many times. The chain is built from TRBV6-2 or TRBV6-3 and TRBJ2-3; D gene ambiguous. The CDR3 sequence is 15 residues long. The germline CDR1 and CDR2 sequences are MNHEY and SVGEGT. V gave up 5 bases and J gave up 3 bases, with 15 bases separating them. In nucleotides, the CDR3 is TGTGCCAGCAGTGTGGCGCGGACCGCGACAGATACGCAGTATTTT. Its translation is CASSVARTATDTQYF.

This clonotype has more than one count but fewer than ten. The V and J genes are TRBV10-3 and TRBJ1-1; 8 nucleotides line up with TRBD1. The CDR3 loop spans 13 amino acids. The germline V gene has CDR1 ENHRY and CDR2 SYGVKD. V lost 8 bases, J lost 1 base, and 3 bases stayed unmatched. This CDR3 is CAIDRGGNTEAFF. In nucleotides, the CDR3 is TGTGCCATCGACAGGGGAGGGAACACTGAAGCTTTCTTT.

At least ten counts were recorded for this clonotype. The chain combines TRBV9 with TRBJ1-2, with D unresolved. CDR3 size: 13 residues. V shed 0 bases and J shed 10 bases, with 13 bases lying between them. From germline, CDR1 is SGDLS and CDR2 YYNGEE. The CDR3 region is CASSVAGKGSYTF. DNA of the CDR3: TGTGCCAGCAGCGTAGCTGGGAAGGGTTCCTACACCTTC.

This clonotype was observed many times. The chain couples TRBV20-1 to TRBJ1-5; TRBD1 agrees at 9 bases. Unmatched junction bases numbered 7, after V lost 0 bases and J lost 7 bases. CDR3 length: 15 amino acids. In germline, CDR1 is DFQATT, CDR2 SNEGSKA (reference sequence). This CDR3 is CSARENRGPSQPQHF. The CDR3 nucleotides read TGCAGTGCTAGAGAGAACAGGGGGCCTAGCCAGCCCCAGCATTTT.

A word on this clonotype: This may arise from a read error, as a much more abundant clone is one base away. This sequence joins TRBV7-8 and TRBJ2-7; D is ambiguous. The length of the CDR3 is 13 residues. The V end was cut by 5 bases, the J end by 4 bases, with 12 bases between. CDR1 and CDR2 (germline): SGHVS, FQNEAQ. The DNA of the CDR3 is TGTGCCAGCAGCAGATTCCGACCGTACGAGCAGTACTTC. This translates into CASSRFRPYEQYF.

A note on this clonotype: The junction shows a germline mismatch at one end, possibly a read error. The chain joins TRBV19 to TRBJ2-7; unclear D gene. This CDR3 is 18 amino acids long. The germline gives CDR1 LNHDA, CDR2 SQIVND (reference sequence). The CDR3 region is CASSIDSSSVTGFYGQYF. In DNA, the CDR3 is TGTGCCAGTAGTATAGATTCATCATCGGTTACGGGTTTCTACGGGCAGTACTTC.

This chain connects TRBV29-1 to TRBJ2-1, with D hard to call. V was cut by 8 bases and J by 1 base, with 6 bases left in between. Germline lookup yields CDR1 SQVTM and CDR2 ANQGSEA. The CDR3 consists of 11 residues. This CDR3 is CSSTSYNEQFF. The CDR3 nucleotides read TGCAGCTCCACTTCCTACAATGAGCAGTTCTTC.

This clonotype was detected many times. The V and J genes are TRBV20-1 and TRBJ1-5; no reliable D call. Germline lookup yields CDR1 DFQATT and CDR2 SNEGSKA (reference sequence). V lost 0 bases and J 6 bases, leaving 18 bases between the germline ends. CDR3 length: 16 amino acids. The CDR3 is CSARDGRSLAGQPQHF. CDR3 nucleotide sequence: TGCAGTGCTAGAGACGGAAGGTCCCTAGCGGGTCAGCCCCAGCATTTT.

This clonotype was found many times. The gene calls are TRBV30 and TRBJ2-5; D possibly corresponds to TRBD1 (5 bases). V lost 3 bases and J 4 bases, leaving 9 bases between the germline ends. CDR3 size: 12 residues. CDR1 is GTSNPN and CDR2 is SVGIG in the germline V gene (reference sequence). The DNA of the CDR3 is TGTGCCTGGAGCGGTGGGGCAGAGACCCAGTACTTC. It yields the protein CAWSGGAETQYF.

This clonotype appeared a few times. The chain has TRBV7-2 and TRBJ1-1; 10 nucleotides match TRBD1. CDR1 and CDR2 (germline): SGHTA, FQGNSA. The length of the CDR3 is 15 residues. J gave up 5 bases and V 4 bases, and 7 bases lay outside the gene matches. The CDR3 spells CASSSEDRGRTEAFF. CDR3 DNA: TGTGCCAGCAGCTCAGAAGACAGGGGGCGAACTGAAGCTTTCTTT.

This clonotype was seen ten or more times. This sequence joins TRBV20-1 and TRBJ2-3; possible D gene TRBD2, 6 bases. Trimming cost V 5 bases and J 2 bases, with 26 bases left between them. The CDR3 spans 18 residues. Per germline, CDR1 DFQATT and CDR2 SNEGSKA (reference sequence). The CDR3 coding sequence is TGCAGTGCTTCAGGCCCTGGCGGGGTAGGGACGGACACAGATACGCAGTATTTT. As protein: CSASGPGGVGTDTDTQYF.

Comments on this clonotype: One base away lies a much larger clone, so this may be a sequencing read error. The chain joins TRBV7-2 to TRBJ1-1; D unresolved. Germline assignment: CDR1 SGHTA and CDR2 FQGNSA. The CDR3 length is 16 residues. The CDR3 nucleotides read TGTGTCAGCAGCCCTTATCCTGCAGAATTGAACACTGAAGCTTTCTTT. Protein: CVSSPYPAELNTEAFF.

Worth noting for this clonotype: This may be a read error: a much more frequent sequence differs by one nucleotide. The chain links TRBV5-1 to TRBJ2-1; 7 bases agree with TRBD1. TRBJ2-7 explains the end of the DNA better; the J call may be wrong. Germline V gene data show CDR1 as SGHRS and CDR2 as YFSETQ. This CDR3 has 15 amino acids. CDR3 bases: TGCGCCAGCAGCCAGGACAGGCCAACCTACAATGAGCAGTACTTC. Amino acids: CASSQDRPTYNEQYF.

As for this clonotype: A much larger clone lies one base from this, so it may be a read error. The chain has TRBV7-2 and TRBJ2-1, with D maybe TRBD2 (6 bases). This CDR3 is 15 amino acids long. CDR1 is SGHTA, CDR2 FQGNSA, per germline. The CDR3 protein is CACSLGRMTVDEQFF. CDR3 DNA sequence: TGTGCCTGCAGCTTAGGGAGGATGACTGTTGATGAGCAGTTCTTC.

As regards this clonotype: A much larger clone differs by one base, so this may be a read error. The V call is TRBV5-1, the J call TRBJ2-5; D gene ambiguous. In germline, CDR1 is SGHRS, CDR2 YFSETQ. The CDR3 loop spans 13 amino acids. The CDR3 nucleotides read TGCGCCAGCAGCTCTAATCCACAAGAGGCCCAGTACTTC. It is translated as CASSSNPQEAQYF.

As for this clonotype: A clone one base away is much larger, so this may be a read error. The V and J genes are TRBV7-8 and TRBJ2-5, with TRBD2 matching 9 bases. The J call is uncertain, as TRBJ2-7 better fits the DNA end. The CDR3 consists of 17 residues. The germline V gene encodes CDR1 SGHVS and CDR2 FQNEAQ. The CDR3 reads CASSGRGGSQRGYEQYF. The CDR3 coding sequence is TGTGCCAGCAGCGGGCGGGGGGGTAGCCAAAGGGGATACGAGCAGTACTTC.

This clonotype was counted many times. The genes are TRBV20-1 and TRBJ2-6, with TRBD1 as a possible D gene (6 bases). The CDR3 loop spans 15 amino acids. The germline gives CDR1 DFQATT, CDR2 SNEGSKA (reference sequence). V shed 3 bases and J shed 1 base, with 10 bases lying between them. The CDR3 spells CSASGTGSGANVLTF. CDR3 DNA sequence: TGCAGTGCTAGCGGTACAGGGTCTGGGGCCAACGTCCTGACTTTC.

This clonotype showed up many times. The chain carries TRBV29-1 and TRBJ1-2; D perhaps matches TRBD1 (5 bases). Trimming removed 7 bases at V and 4 bases at J, with 10 bases between. The germline V gene encodes CDR1 SQVTM and CDR2 ANQGSEA. The CDR3 runs to 11 residues. This CDR3 reads CSAGGSYGYTF. The CDR3 DNA follows: TGCAGCGCTGGGGGGAGCTATGGCTACACCTTC.

This clonotype was picked up many times. This chain connects TRBV7-2 to TRBJ2-7; maybe TRBD1 (5 bases). The CDR3 runs 13 residues. Trimming shortened V by 3 bases and J by 2 bases, and 8 bases separated the two germline ends. From germline, CDR1 is SGHTA and CDR2 FQGNSA. The CDR3 is CASSLTVTYEQYF. In DNA, the CDR3 is TGTGCCAGCAGCTTGACAGTGACCTACGAGCAGTACTTC.

Many counts were recorded for this clonotype. The rearrangement links TRBV29-1 to TRBJ2-3, with D perhaps matching TRBD1 (6 bases). The CDR3 consists of 14 residues. In germline, CDR1 is SQVTM, CDR2 ANQGSEA. Trimming left V 0 bases short and J 4 bases short, with 11 bases between. The CDR3 DNA follows: TGCAGCGTTGAAGAGGGGGCGCACCCAGATACGCAGTATTTT. The encoded protein is CSVEEGAHPDTQYF.

As regards this clonotype: One end of the junction is discordant with germline, which a read error may explain. This chain joins TRBV6-5 and TRBJ1-6, with 10 positions matching TRBD1. This CDR3 contains 12 residues. Looked up from germline, CDR1 is MNHEY and CDR2 is SVGAGI. CDR3 protein: CASSPGQGPPHF. CDR3 coding DNA: TGTGCCAGCAGTCCGGGACAGGGGCCCCCCCACTTT.

This clonotype occurred many times. J is TRBJ2-3 and V is TRBV10-3, with D possibly TRBD1 on 5 matching bases. Deletions cut 6 bases from V and 0 bases from J, with 13 bases between. The CDR3 is made up of 15 amino acids. Germline V gene data show CDR1 as ENHRY and CDR2 as SYGVKD. This CDR3 reads CAIRVGPGSTDTQYF. The CDR3 DNA follows: TGTGCCATCAGGGTTGGGCCAGGGAGCACAGATACGCAGTATTTT.

This clonotype was found a few times. The chain joins TRBV11-2 to TRBJ1-1, with D hard to call. Trimming cost V 3 bases and J 5 bases, with 7 bases left between them. The CDR3 is 12 residues long. The germline V gene has CDR1 SGHAT and CDR2 FQNNGV. The CDR3 loop is CASSFIGTEAFF. The CDR3 DNA sequence: TGTGCCAGCAGCTTTATTGGGACTGAAGCTTTCTTT.

This clonotype was detected many times. V and J are TRBV9 and TRBJ1-2; no reliable D call. V lost 0 bases and J 5 bases, leaving 8 bases between the germline ends. Germline CDR1 is SGDLS and CDR2 is YYNGEE. The CDR3 is 13 residues long. The CDR3 DNA is TGTGCCAGCAGCGTAGATCGGGATTATGGCTACACCTTC. Protein: CASSVDRDYGYTF. The full variable domain, with the rest looked up from reference TRBV9 and TRBJ1-2, is DSGVTQTPKHLITATGQRVTLRCSPRSGDLSVYWYQQSLDQGLQFLIQYYNGEERAKGNILERFSAQQFPDLHSELNLSSLELGDSALYFCASSVDRDYGYTFGSGTRLTVV.

V is TRBV7-9 and J is TRBJ2-7; D gene unclear. The CDR3 runs 17 residues. V gave up 4 bases and J gave up 6 bases, with 25 bases separating them. In germline, CDR1 is SEHNR, CDR2 FQNEAQ (reference sequence). The CDR3 reads CASSSSRTVVGELEQYF. CDR3 sequence (DNA): TGTGCCAGCAGCTCTTCCCGTACGGTAGTTGGGGAACTCGAGCAGTACTTC.